The 4 T cell receptor beta chains reported below all come from one sample, sequenced in a study of blood T cells in healthy people across ages. Primed by a sample-barcoded 5' primer and a J-beta primer mix, a second PCR proceeded for 7 to 11 cycles. MiXCR was run by TCRdb on the 5' RACE reads, yielding one entry per CDR3 protein. The sample carries some 1.7 million distinct CDR3 sequences, roughly 27% recorded once. Sample: blood. These receptors came from a woman in her 30s in good health.

This clonotype occurred many times. The rearrangement links TRBV12-3 or TRBV12-4 to TRBJ2-4; D perhaps matches TRBD2 (7 bases). The CDR3 spans 14 residues. The ends were cut back, 7 bases at V and 7 bases at J, with 17 bases in the middle. The CDR3 loop reads CASKPGGRENIQYF. The CDR3 DNA reads TGTGCCAGCAAGCCCGGGGGGCGCGAGAACATTCAGTACTTC.

The CDR3 region is CATSRDGGIYNEQFF. The CDR3 coding sequence is TGTGCCACCAGCAGAGATGGGGGAATCTACAATGAGCAGTTCTTC. The chain combines TRBV15 with TRBJ2-1; D is possibly TRBD1 or TRBD2 (5 bases each). The CDR3 covers 15 residues. The ends were cut back, 0 bases at V and 3 bases at J, with 9 bases in the middle. CDR1 and CDR2 from the germline V gene are LNHNV and YYDKDF (reference sequence).

Notes on this clonotype: It may be a read error: a sequence one base away is much more abundant. The chain recombines TRBV6-5 with TRBJ2-5; 8 nucleotides line up with TRBD2. The CDR3 has 14 residues. In germline, CDR1 is MNHEY, CDR2 SVGAGI. V shed 3 bases and J 11 bases; nucleotides not matched to a gene: 11. CDR3 DNA sequence: TGTGCCAGCAGTTATAGCGGGGCCCTCAATGAGCAGTACTTC. It yields the protein CASSYSGALNEQYF.

This clonotype was picked up many times. The V and J genes are TRBV7-9 and TRBJ2-1; TRBD1 agrees at 9 bases. V shed 5 bases and J 3 bases; nucleotides not matched to a gene: 5. CDR3 length: 15 residues. Germline CDR1 and CDR2: SEHNR and FQNEAQ (reference sequence). The CDR3 loop is CASSQEGQGYNEQFF. In DNA form, the CDR3 reads TGTGCCAGCAGCCAAGAGGGACAGGGCTACAATGAGCAGTTCTTC.